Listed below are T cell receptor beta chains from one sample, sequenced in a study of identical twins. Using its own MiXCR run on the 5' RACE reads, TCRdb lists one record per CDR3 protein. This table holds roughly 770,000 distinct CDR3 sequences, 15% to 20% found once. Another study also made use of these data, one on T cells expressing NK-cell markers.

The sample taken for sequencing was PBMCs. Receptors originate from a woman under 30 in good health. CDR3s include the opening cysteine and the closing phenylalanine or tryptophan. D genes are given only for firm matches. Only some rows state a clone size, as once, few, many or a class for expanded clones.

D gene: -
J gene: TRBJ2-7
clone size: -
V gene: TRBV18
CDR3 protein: CASSATISTGAGLPWEQYF
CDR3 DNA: TGTGCCAGCTCAGCAACTATCTCGACGGGGGCAGGGCTTCCATGGGAGCAGTACTTC

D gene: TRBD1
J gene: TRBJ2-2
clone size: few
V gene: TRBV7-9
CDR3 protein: CASSQPRDRRLTGELFF
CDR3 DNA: TGTGCCAGCAGCCAACCTCGGGACAGGCGCCTCACCGGGGAGCTGTTTTTT

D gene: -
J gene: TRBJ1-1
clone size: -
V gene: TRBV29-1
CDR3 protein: CSVEGGRQEATEAFF
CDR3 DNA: TGCAGCGTTGAAGGTGGTCGACAAGAGGCCACTGAAGCTTTCTTT

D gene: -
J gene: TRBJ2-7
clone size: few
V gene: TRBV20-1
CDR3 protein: CSARRQYEQYF
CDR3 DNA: TGCAGTGCTAGAAGGCAGTACGAGCAGTACTTC

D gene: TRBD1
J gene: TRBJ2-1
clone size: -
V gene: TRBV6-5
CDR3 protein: CASSYFSPGQGIF
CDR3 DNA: TGTGCCAGCAGTTACTTTTCCCCGGGACAGGGGATCTTC

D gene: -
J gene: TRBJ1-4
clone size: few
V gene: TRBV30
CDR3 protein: CAWNEGDPPEKLFF
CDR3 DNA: TGTGCCTGGAATGAAGGGGACCCTCCTGAAAAACTGTTTTTT

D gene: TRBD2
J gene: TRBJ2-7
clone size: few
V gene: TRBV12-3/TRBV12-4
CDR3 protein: CASSLGASGIYEQYF
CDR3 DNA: TGTGCCAGCAGTTTAGGGGCTAGCGGGATCTACGAGCAGTACTTC

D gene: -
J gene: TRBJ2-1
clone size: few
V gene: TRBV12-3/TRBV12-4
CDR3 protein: CASSYGEAGQFF
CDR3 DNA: TGTGCCAGCAGTTATGGGGAAGCCGGGCAGTTCTTC

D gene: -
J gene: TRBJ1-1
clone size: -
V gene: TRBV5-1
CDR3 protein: CASSREGMGTEAFF
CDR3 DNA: TGCGCCAGCAGTAGGGAGGGTATGGGCACTGAAGCTTTCTTT

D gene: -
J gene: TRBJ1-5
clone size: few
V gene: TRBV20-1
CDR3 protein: CSAIAGPGGQPQHF
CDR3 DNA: TGCAGTGCTATTGCGGGGCCCGGAGGTCAGCCCCAGCATTTT

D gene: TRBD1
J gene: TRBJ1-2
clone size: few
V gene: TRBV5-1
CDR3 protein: CASSSNFGQGIYYGYTF
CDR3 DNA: TGCGCCAGCAGCTCCAACTTCGGACAGGGAATTTATTATGGCTACACCTTC

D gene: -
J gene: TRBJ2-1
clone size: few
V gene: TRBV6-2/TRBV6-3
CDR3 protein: CASTLRETRSFEQFF
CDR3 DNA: TGTGCCAGCACACTCAGGGAGACTAGATCATTCGAGCAGTTCTTC

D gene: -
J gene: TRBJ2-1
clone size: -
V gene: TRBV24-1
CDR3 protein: CATSVGNSSYNEQFF
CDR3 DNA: TGTGCCACCAGTGTGGGGAACAGCTCCTACAATGAGCAGTTCTTC